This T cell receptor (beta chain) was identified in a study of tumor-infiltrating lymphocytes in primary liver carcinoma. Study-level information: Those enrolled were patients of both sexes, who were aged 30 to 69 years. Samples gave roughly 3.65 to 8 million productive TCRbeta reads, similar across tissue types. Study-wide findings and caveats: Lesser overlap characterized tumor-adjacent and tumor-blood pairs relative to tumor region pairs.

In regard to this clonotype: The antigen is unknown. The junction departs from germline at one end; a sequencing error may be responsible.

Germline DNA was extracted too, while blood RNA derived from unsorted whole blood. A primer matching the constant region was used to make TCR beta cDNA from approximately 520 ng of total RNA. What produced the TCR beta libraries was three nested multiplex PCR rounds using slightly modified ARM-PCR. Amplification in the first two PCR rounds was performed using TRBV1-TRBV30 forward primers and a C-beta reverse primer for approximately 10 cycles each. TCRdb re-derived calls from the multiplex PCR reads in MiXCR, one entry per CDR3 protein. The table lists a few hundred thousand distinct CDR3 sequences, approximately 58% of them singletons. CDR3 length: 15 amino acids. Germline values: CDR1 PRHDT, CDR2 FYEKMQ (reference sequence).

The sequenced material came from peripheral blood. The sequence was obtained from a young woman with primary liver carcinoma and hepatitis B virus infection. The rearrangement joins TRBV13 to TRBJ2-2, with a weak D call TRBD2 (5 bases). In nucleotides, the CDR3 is TGTGCCAGCAGCTTGAAAAACATGAACACCGGGGAGCTGTTATTT. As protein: CASSLKNMNTGELLF.